Below, 19 T cell receptor beta chains from the same sample are listed, as sequenced in a study of T cells after yellow fever vaccination (dated by TCRdb to between 2018 and 2021). Read against the paper, the sample's treatment or condition label means: live attenuated yellow fever vaccine strain. The library was produced with 5' RACE. The run used an Illumina NovaSeq 6000. TCRdb passed the public sequencing reads through fastp at Q25 and MiXCR, retaining productive beta sequences. Every entry covers one CDR3 protein and lists the most common genes and DNA from its rows. Within this sample are 400,000 to 450,000 distinct CDR3 sequences, with roughly 20% of them counted one time only. The ten largest clones represent roughly a sixth of the sample. The specimen comprised PBMCs, sampled before the yellow fever booster vaccination. These receptors were taken from a man aged 18 to 29 who received the YFV17D yellow fever vaccine.

This clonotype was counted between two and nine times. CDR3 residues: CASSQDTDQPQHF. The CDR3 bases are TGCGCCAGCAGCCAAGATACGGATCAGCCCCAGCATTTT. The V call is TRBV4-3, the J call TRBJ1-5; D is unclear. The length of the CDR3 is 13 residues. V was cut by 0 bases and J by 5 bases, with 5 bases left in between. Germline V gene lookup returns CDR1 LGHNA and CDR2 YSLEER.

This clonotype has a single count. The rearrangement uses TRBV5-3 and TRBJ1-5; D gene ambiguous. TRBV5-3 is identified as an open reading frame with a role that is uncertain. There are 13 residues in the CDR3. V lost 5 bases and J 0 bases, leaving 6 bases between the germline ends. The CDR3 loop reads CARRGNSNQPQHF. The CDR3 DNA is TGTGCCAGAAGAGGAAATAGCAATCAGCCCCAGCATTTT.

The chain couples TRBV20-1 to TRBJ1-1; D is undetermined. Trimming removed 5 bases from V and 0 bases from J, with 13 bases in between. The CDR3 loop spans 14 amino acids. Germline values: CDR1 DFQATT, CDR2 SNEGSKA (reference sequence). Here the CDR3 DNA reads TGCAGTGCTCAGCCTGAATGGATGAACACTGAAGCTTTCTTT. Its translation: CSAQPEWMNTEAFF.

This clonotype was observed a handful of times. CDR3 nucleotides: TGCAGTGCTAGAGGTTATCTGCGGGTATACAATGAGCAGTTCTTC. Its protein is CSARGYLRVYNEQFF. The chain employs TRBV20-1 and TRBJ2-1, with TRBD2 as a possible D gene (5 bases). Trimming removed 1 base from V and 4 bases from J, with 14 bases in between. CDR3 length equals 15 residues. Germline CDR1 DFQATT, CDR2 SNEGSKA (reference sequence).

The rearrangement joins TRBV19 to TRBJ2-7, with 7 bases identical to TRBD1. The germline gives CDR1 LNHDA, CDR2 SQIVND (reference sequence). V shed 3 bases and J 1 base; nucleotides not matched to a gene: 21. This CDR3 has 20 residues. CDR3: CASSIYESVPGTVFSYEQYV. The CDR3 DNA follows: TGTGCCAGTAGTATTTACGAGTCCGTCCCCGGGACAGTATTTTCCTACGAGCAGTACGTC.

CDR3 coding DNA: TGCAGTGCTAGAGATGCTCCCGGCACAGATACGCAGTATTTT. Translating it yields CSARDAPGTDTQYF. The chain employs TRBV20-1 and TRBJ2-3; no reliable D call. Germline CDR1 and CDR2: DFQATT and SNEGSKA (reference sequence). The CDR3 is 14 residues long. V lost 0 bases, J lost 1 base, and 8 bases lay in between.

This rearrangement joins TRBV20-1 to TRBJ2-5; maybe TRBD2 (6 bases). Between the trimmed V and J ends, which lost 3 bases and 2 bases, there was a span of 13 bases. The length of the CDR3 is 14 residues. Germline V gives CDR1 DFQATT, CDR2 SNEGSKA (reference sequence). In DNA form, the CDR3 reads TGCAGTGCTAGTGACCGGGAGAGACAAGAGACCCAGTACTTC. This codes for CSASDRERQETQYF.

The rearrangement joins TRBV10-3 to TRBJ2-7, with a tentative D call TRBD1 (6 bases). V lost 0 bases and J lost 1, with 16 bases in between. CDR1 and CDR2 from the germline V gene are ENHRY and SYGVKD. The CDR3 spans 17 residues. CDR3 nucleotides: TGTGCCATCAGTGAGTCGTTGTTCAGGGGATCATCCTACGAGCAGTACGTC. Protein sequence: CAISESLFRGSSYEQYV.

The chain joins TRBV4-3 to TRBJ2-3; D not certain. This CDR3 is 16 amino acids long. Deletions cut 2 bases from V and 1 base from J, with 13 bases between. The germline CDR1 and CDR2 sequences are LGHNA and YSLEER. Here the CDR3 reads CASSQNSGPGTDTQYF. The CDR3 DNA sequence: TGCGCCAGCAGCCAAAATTCTGGACCAGGCACAGATACGCAGTATTTT.

This clonotype occurred a few times. The chain uses TRBV11-2 and TRBJ2-3; TRBD1 or TRBD2 may be the D gene (5 bases each). V lost 3 bases and J lost 5, with 15 bases in between. The CDR3 covers 15 residues. Per the germline V gene, CDR1 is SGHAT and CDR2 is FQNNGV. The CDR3 sequence: CASSFTGTLEDTQYF. Written as DNA, the CDR3 is TGTGCCAGCAGCTTTACCGGGACGCTAGAAGATACGCAGTATTTT.

Turning to this clonotype: No conserved phenylalanine or tryptophan is present at the end of the CDR3, so a read error is the likely explanation. This chain links TRBV4-2 with TRBJ2-2, with TRBD2 matching 10 bases. With 3 bases clipped from V and 5 bases from J, the junction kept 6 bases outside the gene matches. Germline V gene sequence: CDR1 LGHNA, CDR2 YNFKEQ. The CDR3 covers 16 residues. CDR3 region: CASSHRLAGPTGELFS. In nucleotides, the CDR3 is TGTGCCAGCAGCCACCGACTAGCGGGTCCTACCGGGGAGCTGTTTTCT.

This clonotype has more than one count but fewer than ten. The V call is TRBV6-2 or TRBV6-3, the J call TRBJ1-1; D is unresolved. CDR1 MNHEY and CDR2 SVGEGT come from the germline V gene. Trimming left V 7 bases short and J 8 bases short, with 11 bases between. There are 11 residues in the CDR3. CDR3 protein: CASNRGLEAFF. The CDR3 DNA follows: TGTGCCAGCAATCGGGGTTTGGAAGCTTTCTTT.

This chain joins TRBV5-4 and TRBJ2-7; D may be TRBD1 (5 bases). This CDR3 is 13 amino acids long. Germline V gives CDR1 SGHNT, CDR2 YYREEE (reference sequence). The V and J ends lost 1 base and 2 bases respectively, with 7 bases between them. CDR3 protein: CASSLWGAYEQYV. In DNA form, the CDR3 reads TGTGCCAGCAGCTTGTGGGGCGCCTACGAGCAGTACGTC.

This rearrangement joins TRBV5-1 to TRBJ2-2, with a possible D match to TRBD1 (6 bases). V was shortened by 6 bases and J by 5 bases, with 8 bases between the two germline ends. Germline V CDR1 and CDR2: SGHRS, YFSETQ. The CDR3 is made up of 12 amino acids. The CDR3 DNA follows: TGCGCCAGCAAACAGGGAACCGGGGAGCTGTTTTTT. It encodes CASKQGTGELFF. Together with reference TRBV5-1 and TRBJ2-2, the CDR3 gives the full variable domain: KAGVTQTPRYLIKTRGQQVTLSCSPISGHRSVSWYQQTPGQGLQFLFEYFSETQRNKGNFPGRFSGRQFSNSRSEMNVSTLELGDSALYLCASKQGTGELFFGEGSRLTVL.

The J gene is TRBJ1-5, the V gene TRBV20-1; 9 bases match TRBD1. J lost 4 bases, V lost 3 bases, and 7 bases had no gene match. Germline CDR1 reads DFQATT; CDR2 reads SNEGSKA (reference sequence). CDR3 length: 15 residues. The CDR3 loop is CSASASTGGNQPQHF. Written as DNA, the CDR3 is TGCAGTGCTAGTGCTTCGACAGGGGGTAATCAGCCCCAGCATTTT.

This clonotype showed up just a few times. V usage is TRBV6-4 and J usage is TRBJ2-3; the match to TRBD1 covers 7 bases. Germline CDR1 reads MRHNA; CDR2 reads SNTAGT. This CDR3 has 16 amino acids. Trimming at V came to 5 bases and at J to 7 bases, leaving 15 bases not matched to a gene. Written as DNA, the CDR3 is TGTGCCAGCAGTCTATACGACAGGGTCCCCCCCTATACGCAGTATTTT. Translating gives CASSLYDRVPPYTQYF.

The chain carries TRBV5-1 and TRBJ2-5; D unclear. Trimming cost V 0 bases and J 2 bases, with 8 bases left between them. Germline CDR1 SGHRS, CDR2 YFSETQ. The CDR3 is made up of 14 amino acids. The CDR3 reads CASSLAVIQETQYF. The CDR3 DNA sequence: TGCGCCAGCAGCTTGGCAGTTATTCAAGAGACCCAGTACTTC.

In its sample, this clonotype was seen a few times. V usage is TRBV5-1 and J usage is TRBJ1-1, with TRBD1 identical over 7 bases. This CDR3 is built from 14 residues. V shed 4 bases, J shed 1 base, and the junction held 4 bases outside the gene matches. CDR1 SGHRS and CDR2 YFSETQ come from the germline V gene. CDR3 sequence: CASSPDRPNTEAFF. CDR3 coding DNA: TGCGCCAGCAGCCCGGACAGGCCGAACACTGAAGCTTTCTTT.

The rearrangement uses TRBV7-2 and TRBJ2-7; unclear D gene. CDR1 SGHTA and CDR2 FQGNSA come from the germline V gene. The CDR3 loop spans 13 amino acids. Trimming shortened V by 5 bases and J by 6 bases, and 14 bases separated the two germline ends. The CDR3: CASSLGPAREQYF. CDR3 in DNA: TGTGCCAGCAGCCTCGGGCCCGCGCGCGAGCAGTACTTC.